The text below deals with one TCR beta chain. The CDR3 is 18 residues long. Trimming pared 3 bases from V and 4 bases from J, leaving 19 bases between. CDR1 is SGHVS and CDR2 is FNYEAQ in the germline V gene. This record belongs to a study of blood T cell repertoires in COVID-19. TCRdb's table, derived via immunoSEQ multiplex PCR, lists solely in-frame clones and lacks some. The data contain 130,000 to 150,000 clones, around nine tenths of them seen just once; the ten biggest clones take up 1.5% to 2%. The gene calls are TRBV7-6 and TRBJ1-6, with a weak D call TRBD1 (6 bases). The receptor was derived from a human donor in a cohort sampled during active COVID-19. The sequenced sample consisted of peripheral blood. In nucleotides, the CDR3 is TGTGCCAGCAGCTTTGGCCCTCTAGGGGGACGGTATAATTCACCCCTCCACTTT. As protein: CASSFGPLGGRYNSPLHF. The full variable domain, its missing parts supplied by reference TRBV7-6 and TRBJ1-6, is GAGVSQSPRYKVTKRGQDVALRCDPISGHVSLYWYRQALGQGPEFLTYFNYEAQQDKSGLPNDRFSAERPEGSISTLTIQRTEQRDSAMYRCASSFGPLGGRYNSPLHFGNGTRLTVT.